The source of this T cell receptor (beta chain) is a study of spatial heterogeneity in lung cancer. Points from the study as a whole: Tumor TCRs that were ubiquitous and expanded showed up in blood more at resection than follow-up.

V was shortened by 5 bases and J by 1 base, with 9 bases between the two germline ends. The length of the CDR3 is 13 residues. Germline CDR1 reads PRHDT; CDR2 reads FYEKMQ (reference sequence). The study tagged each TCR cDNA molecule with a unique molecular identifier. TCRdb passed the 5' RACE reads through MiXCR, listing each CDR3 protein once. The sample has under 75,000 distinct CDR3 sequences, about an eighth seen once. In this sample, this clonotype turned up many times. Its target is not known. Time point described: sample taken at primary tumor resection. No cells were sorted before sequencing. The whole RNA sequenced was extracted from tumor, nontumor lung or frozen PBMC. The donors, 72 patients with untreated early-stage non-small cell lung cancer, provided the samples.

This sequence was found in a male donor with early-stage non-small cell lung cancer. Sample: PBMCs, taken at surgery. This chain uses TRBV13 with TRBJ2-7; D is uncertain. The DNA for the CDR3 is TGTGCCAGCAGCCAAGTACCTTCCTACGAGCAGTACTTC. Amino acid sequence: CASSQVPSYEQYF.